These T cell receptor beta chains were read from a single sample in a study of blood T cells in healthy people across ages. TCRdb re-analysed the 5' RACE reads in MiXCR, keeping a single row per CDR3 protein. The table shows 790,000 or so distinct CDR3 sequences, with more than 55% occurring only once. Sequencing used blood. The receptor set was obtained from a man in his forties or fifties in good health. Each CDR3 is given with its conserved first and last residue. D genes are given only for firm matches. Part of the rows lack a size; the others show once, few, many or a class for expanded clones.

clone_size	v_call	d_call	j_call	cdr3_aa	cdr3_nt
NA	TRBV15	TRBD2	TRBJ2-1	CATSRDGVAGAKNEQFF	TGTGCCACCAGCAGAGATGGGGTAGCGGGGGCCAAAAATGAGCAGTTCTTC
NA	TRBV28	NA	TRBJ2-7	CASSPSPQSEQYF	TGTGCCAGCAGTCCGTCCCCCCAAAGCGAGCAGTACTTC
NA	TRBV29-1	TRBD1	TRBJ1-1	CSVTRDRGNQPEAFF	TGCAGCGTTACCCGGGACAGGGGGAACCAACCTGAAGCTTTCTTT
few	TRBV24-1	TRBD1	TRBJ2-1	CATSGTGKVNEQFF	TGTGCCACCTCTGGGACAGGGAAGGTGAATGAGCAGTTCTTC
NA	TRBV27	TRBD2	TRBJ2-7	CASSSSGRESSYEQYF	TGTGCCAGCAGTTCCAGCGGGAGGGAAAGCTCCTACGAGCAGTACTTC
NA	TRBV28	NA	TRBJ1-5	CASREYSNQPQHF	TGTGCCAGCAGAGAGTATAGCAATCAGCCCCAGCATTTT
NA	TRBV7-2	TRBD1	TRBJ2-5	CASSLAAGGGSETQYF	TGTGCCAGCAGCTTAGCGGCAGGGGGCGGGTCGGAGACCCAGTACTTC
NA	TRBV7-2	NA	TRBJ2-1	CASSLEETQFF	TGTGCCAGCAGTTTAGAGGAGACCCAGTTCTTC
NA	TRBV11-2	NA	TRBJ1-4	CASSPPATNEKLFF	TGTGCCAGCAGCCCTCCTGCAACTAATGAAAAACTGTTTTTT
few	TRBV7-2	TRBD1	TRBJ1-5	CASSSDRPRKRGNQPQHF	TGTGCCAGCAGCTCGGACAGGCCCCGTAAACGGGGCAATCAGCCCCAGCATTTT
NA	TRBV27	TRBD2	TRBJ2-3	CASSSVLAGGHNTQYF	TGTGCCAGCAGTTCCGTACTAGCGGGGGGGCATAATACGCAGTATTTT
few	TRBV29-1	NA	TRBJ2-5	CSVQGGQETQYF	TGCAGCGTCCAGGGAGGCCAAGAGACCCAGTACTTC
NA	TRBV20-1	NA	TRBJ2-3	CSGSGADTQYF	TGCAGTGGGTCGGGTGCAGATACGCAGTATTTT
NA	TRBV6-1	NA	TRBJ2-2	CATPWTPAVPGELFF	TGTGCCACCCCTTGGACTCCTGCGGTCCCCGGGGAGCTGTTTTTT